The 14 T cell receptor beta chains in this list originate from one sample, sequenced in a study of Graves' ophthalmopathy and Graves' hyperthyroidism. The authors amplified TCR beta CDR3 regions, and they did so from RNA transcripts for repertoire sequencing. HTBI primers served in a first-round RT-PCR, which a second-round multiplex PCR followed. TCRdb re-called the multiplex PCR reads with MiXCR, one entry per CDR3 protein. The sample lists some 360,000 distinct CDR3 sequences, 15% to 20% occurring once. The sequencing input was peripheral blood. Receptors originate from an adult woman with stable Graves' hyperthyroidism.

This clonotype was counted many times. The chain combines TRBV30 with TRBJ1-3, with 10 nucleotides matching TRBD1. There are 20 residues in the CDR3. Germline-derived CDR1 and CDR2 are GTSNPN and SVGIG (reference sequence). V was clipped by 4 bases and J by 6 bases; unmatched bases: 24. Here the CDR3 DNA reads TGTGCCTGGAACCCCACGACAGGGGGCGATCCGGACCGCCAAGCAAACACCATATATTTT. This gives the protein CAWNPTTGGDPDRQANTIYF.

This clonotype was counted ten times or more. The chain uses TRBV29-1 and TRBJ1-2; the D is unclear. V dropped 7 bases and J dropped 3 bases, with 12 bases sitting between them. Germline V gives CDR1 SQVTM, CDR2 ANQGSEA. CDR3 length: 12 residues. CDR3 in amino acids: CSADGPYYGYTF. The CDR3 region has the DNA TGCAGCGCCGATGGGCCATACTATGGCTACACCTTC.

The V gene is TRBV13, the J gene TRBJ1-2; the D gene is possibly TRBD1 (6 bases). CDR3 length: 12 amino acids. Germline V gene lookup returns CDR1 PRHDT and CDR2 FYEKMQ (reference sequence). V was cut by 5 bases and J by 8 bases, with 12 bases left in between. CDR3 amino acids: CASSNGQLGYTF. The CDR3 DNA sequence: TGTGCCAGCAGCAATGGACAGTTAGGCTACACCTTC. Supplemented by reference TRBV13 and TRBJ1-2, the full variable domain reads AAGVIQSPRHLIKEKRETATLKCYPIPRHDTVYWYQQGPGQDPQFLISFYEKMQSDKGSIPDRFSAQQFSDYHSELNMSSLELGDSALYFCASSNGQLGYTFGSGTRLTVV.

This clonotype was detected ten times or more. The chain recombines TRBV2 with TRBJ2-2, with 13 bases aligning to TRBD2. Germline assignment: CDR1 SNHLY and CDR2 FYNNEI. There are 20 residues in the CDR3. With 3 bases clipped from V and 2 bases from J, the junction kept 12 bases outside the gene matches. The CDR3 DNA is TGTGCCAGCAGTGATCTCATGACTAGCGGGAGGTCTTCAAACACCGGGGAGCTGTTTTTT. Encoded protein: CASSDLMTSGRSSNTGELFF.

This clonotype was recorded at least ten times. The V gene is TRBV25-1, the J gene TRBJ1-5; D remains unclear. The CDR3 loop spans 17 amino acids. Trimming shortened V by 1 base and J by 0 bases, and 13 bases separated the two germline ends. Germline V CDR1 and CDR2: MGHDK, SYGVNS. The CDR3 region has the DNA TGTGCCAGCAGTGAATGGAGGGAGGCTTATAGCAATCAGCCCCAGCATTTT. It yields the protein CASSEWREAYSNQPQHF.

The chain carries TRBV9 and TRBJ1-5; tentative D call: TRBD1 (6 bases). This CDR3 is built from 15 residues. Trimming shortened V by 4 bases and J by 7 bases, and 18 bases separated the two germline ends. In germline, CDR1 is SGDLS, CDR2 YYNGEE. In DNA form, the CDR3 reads TGTGCCAGCAGCTTCGGAACAGGGTCGGGGCAGCCCCAGCATTTT. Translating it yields CASSFGTGSGQPQHF.

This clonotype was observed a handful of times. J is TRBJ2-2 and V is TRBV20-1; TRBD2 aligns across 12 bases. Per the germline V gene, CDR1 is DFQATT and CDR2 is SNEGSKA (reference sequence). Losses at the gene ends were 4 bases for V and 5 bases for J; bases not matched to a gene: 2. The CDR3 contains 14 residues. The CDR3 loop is CSATSGRGTGELFF. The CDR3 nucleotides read TGCAGTGCTACTAGCGGGAGGGGAACCGGGGAGCTGTTTTTT.

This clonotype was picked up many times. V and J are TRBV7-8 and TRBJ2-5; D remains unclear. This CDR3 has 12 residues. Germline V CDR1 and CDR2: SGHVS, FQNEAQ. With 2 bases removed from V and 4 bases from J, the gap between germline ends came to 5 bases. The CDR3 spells CASSLYGETQYF. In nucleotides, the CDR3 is TGTGCCAGCAGCTTATACGGAGAGACCCAGTACTTC.

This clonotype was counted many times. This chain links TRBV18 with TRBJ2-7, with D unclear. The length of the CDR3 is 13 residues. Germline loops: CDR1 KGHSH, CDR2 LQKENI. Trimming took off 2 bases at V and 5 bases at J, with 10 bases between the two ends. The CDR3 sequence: CASSPGLSDEQYF. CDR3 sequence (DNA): TGTGCCAGCTCACCAGGGTTATCGGACGAGCAGTACTTC.

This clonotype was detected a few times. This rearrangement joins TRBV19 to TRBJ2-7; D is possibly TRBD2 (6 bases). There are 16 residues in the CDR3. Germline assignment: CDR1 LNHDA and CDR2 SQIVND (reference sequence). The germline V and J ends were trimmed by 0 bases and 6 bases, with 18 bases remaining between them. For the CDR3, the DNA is TGTGCCAGTAGTATAGATCTATCGGGACTTCTACGCGAGCAGTACTTC. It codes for CASSIDLSGLLREQYF.

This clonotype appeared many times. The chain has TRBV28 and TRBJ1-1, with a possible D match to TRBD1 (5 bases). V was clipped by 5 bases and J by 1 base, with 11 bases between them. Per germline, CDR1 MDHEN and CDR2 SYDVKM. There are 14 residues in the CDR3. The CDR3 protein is CASSPRTTNTEAFF. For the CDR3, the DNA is TGTGCCAGCAGTCCCCGGACAACGAACACTGAAGCTTTCTTT.

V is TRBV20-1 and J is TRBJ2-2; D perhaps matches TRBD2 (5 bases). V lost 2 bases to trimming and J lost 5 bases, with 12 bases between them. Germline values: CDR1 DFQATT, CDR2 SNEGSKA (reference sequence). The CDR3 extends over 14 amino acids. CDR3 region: CSARLGSGTGELFF. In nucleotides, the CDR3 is TGCAGTGCTAGATTGGGGTCGGGAACCGGGGAGCTGTTTTTT.

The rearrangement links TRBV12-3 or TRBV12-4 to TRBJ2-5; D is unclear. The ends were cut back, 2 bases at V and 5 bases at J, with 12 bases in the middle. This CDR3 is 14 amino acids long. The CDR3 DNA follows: TGTGCCAGCAGTTTACAGGCCAGTGGGGAGACCCAGTACTTC. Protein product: CASSLQASGETQYF.

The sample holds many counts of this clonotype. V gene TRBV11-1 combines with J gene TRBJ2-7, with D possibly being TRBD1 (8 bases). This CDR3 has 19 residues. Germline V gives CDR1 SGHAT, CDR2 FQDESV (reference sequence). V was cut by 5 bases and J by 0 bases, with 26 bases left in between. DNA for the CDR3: TGTGCCAGCAGCAAATGGACAGGGAGGGTTTTGCGGGTCTCCTACGAGCAGTACTTC. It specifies CASSKWTGRVLRVSYEQYF.